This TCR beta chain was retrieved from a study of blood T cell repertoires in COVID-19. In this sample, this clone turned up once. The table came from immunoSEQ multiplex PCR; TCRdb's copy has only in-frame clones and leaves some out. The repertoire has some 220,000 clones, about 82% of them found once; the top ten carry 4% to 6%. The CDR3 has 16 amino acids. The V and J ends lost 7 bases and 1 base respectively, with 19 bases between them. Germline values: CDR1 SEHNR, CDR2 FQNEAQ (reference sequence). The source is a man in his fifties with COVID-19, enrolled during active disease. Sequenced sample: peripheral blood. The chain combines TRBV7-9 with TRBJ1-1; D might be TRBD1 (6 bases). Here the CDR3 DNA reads TGTGCCAGCAAACACGAGGGGGGGCTCGGGAACACTGAAGCTTTCTTT. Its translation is CASKHEGGLGNTEAFF.